The entry that follows covers one TCR beta chain sequence. These data belong to a study of blood T cell repertoires in COVID-19. Study summary: From T cells, B-cell-depleted T cells, or PBMCs came the material, which was cDNA or gDNA.

Original analysis: From reference gene primer amplification, estimates of nucleated cell counts were derived. Assay: immunoSEQ multiplex PCR; the TCRdb copy retains only in-frame clones and omits some. D and trimming come from the DNA, and the V and J calls and clone size come from that table. This table has about 240,000 clones, about 80% appearing once. The clonotype was recovered from a woman of 80 years or more with acute or convalescent COVID-19. The sample consisted of peripheral blood.

The CDR3: CSVDGQLNTEAFF. The CDR3 region has the DNA TGCAGCGTTGATGGACAGCTGAACACTGAAGCTTTCTTT. The gene calls are TRBV29-1 and TRBJ1-1; possibly TRBD1 for D (6 bases). This CDR3 region has 13 residues. Germline V gene sequence: CDR1 SQVTM, CDR2 ANQGSEA. V gave up 3 bases and J gave up 0 bases, with 8 bases separating them.